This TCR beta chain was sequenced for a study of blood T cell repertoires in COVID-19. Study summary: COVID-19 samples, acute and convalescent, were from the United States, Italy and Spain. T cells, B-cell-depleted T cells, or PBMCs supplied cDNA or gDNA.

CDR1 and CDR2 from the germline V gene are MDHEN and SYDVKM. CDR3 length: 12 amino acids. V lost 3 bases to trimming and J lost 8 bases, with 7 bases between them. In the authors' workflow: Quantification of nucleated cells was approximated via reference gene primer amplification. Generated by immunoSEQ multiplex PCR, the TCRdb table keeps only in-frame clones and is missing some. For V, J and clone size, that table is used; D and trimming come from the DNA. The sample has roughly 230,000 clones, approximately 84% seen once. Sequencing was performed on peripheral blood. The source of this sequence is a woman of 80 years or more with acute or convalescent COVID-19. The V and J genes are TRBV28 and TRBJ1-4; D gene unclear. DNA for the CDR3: TGTGCCAGCAGTTTTCCTAGGGAAAAACTGTTTTTT. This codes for CASSFPREKLFF.